Below, 16 T cell receptor beta chains from the same sample are listed, as sequenced in a study of shared clonotypes between healthy human individuals. Profiling relied on immunoSEQ multiplex PCR, and the TCRdb table lists in-frame clones only, not all of them. The sample includes over a million clones, around 95% of them seen just once. What was sequenced was naive CD4+ T cells sorted from blood. Subset meaning: CD45RA+ positively selected. These TCRs come from a man younger than 45 in good health.

The sample holds one count of this clone. V usage is TRBV29-1 and J usage is TRBJ1-1; tentative D call: TRBD1 (5 bases). The CDR3 spans 14 residues. CDR1 is SQVTM, CDR2 ANQGSEA, per germline. V lost 4 bases to trimming and J lost 11 bases, with 23 bases between them. CDR3 amino acids: CSVGGGEGFPRAFF. CDR3 nucleotides: TGCAGCGTTGGTGGGGGAGAGGGCTTTCCGAGGGCTTTCTTT.

The chain uses TRBV5-1 and TRBJ1-2, with D hard to call. The CDR3 is made up of 14 amino acids. CDR1 is SGHRS, CDR2 YFSETQ, per germline. The V end lost 2 bases, the J end lost 6 bases, and 14 bases lay between the germline ends. CDR3 in DNA: TGCGCCAGCAGCTTAACAACCCCTGGGGATGGCTACACCTTC. This gives the protein CASSLTTPGDGYTF. Full variable domain (missing parts from reference TRBV5-1 and TRBJ1-2): KAGVTQTPRYLIKTRGQQVTLSCSPISGHRSVSWYQQTPGQGLQFLFEYFSETQRNKGNFPGRFSGRQFSNSRSEMNVSTLELGDSALYLCASSLTTPGDGYTFGSGTRLTVV.

The V gene is TRBV11-3, the J gene TRBJ1-5; D is ambiguous. Germline V gene data show CDR1 as SGHNT and CDR2 as YENEEA. CDR3 length: 16 amino acids. Trimming shortened V by 5 bases and J by 0 bases, and 14 bases separated the two germline ends. This CDR3 is CASSRRPDHSNQPQHF. Written as DNA, the CDR3 is TGTGCCAGCAGCCGAAGGCCCGACCATAGCAATCAGCCCCAGCATTTT.

This clone appeared once. The CDR3 DNA reads TGTGCCAGCAGCCCAAGGGGCCCCCACTACGAGCAGTACTTC. Translated: CASSPRGPHYEQYF. The chain has TRBV5-4 and TRBJ2-7, with D tentatively TRBD1 (5 bases). The V gene's germline CDR1 is SGHNT and CDR2 YYREEE (reference sequence). The germline V and J ends were trimmed by 4 bases and 3 bases, with 14 bases remaining between them. This CDR3 is built from 14 residues.

Regarding this clone: In the same sample, other DNA sequences code for this CDR3. The V call is TRBV6-1, the J call TRBJ2-5; D remains unclear. Germline CDR1 and CDR2: MNHNS and SASEGT. CDR3 length: 12 residues. V lost 8 bases, J lost 2 bases, and 9 bases lay in between. The CDR3 is CASRRSQETQYF. In DNA, the CDR3 is TGTGCCAGCCGGCGGAGTCAAGAGACCCAGTACTTC.

The count of this clone is one. V gene TRBV6-6 combines with J gene TRBJ2-7, with 8 bases matching TRBD1. This CDR3 region has 15 residues. V gave up 4 bases and J gave up 6 bases; unmatched junction bases: 11. Germline V gene sequence: CDR1 MNHNY, CDR2 SVGAGI (reference sequence). CDR3 loop: CASSFSGQGGREQYF. In nucleotides, the CDR3 is TGTGCCAGCAGTTTTTCTGGACAGGGAGGCCGCGAGCAGTACTTC.

The V and J genes are TRBV5-1 and TRBJ1-4, with D possibly being TRBD1 (6 bases). The germline V and J ends were trimmed by 0 bases and 6 bases, with 9 bases remaining between them. Germline CDR1 reads SGHRS; CDR2 reads YFSETQ. The CDR3 consists of 14 residues. The CDR3 DNA follows: TGCGCCAGCAGCTTGGGAAACAGGGATGAAAAACTGTTTTTT. Its translation is CASSLGNRDEKLFF.

V gene TRBV11-2 combines with J gene TRBJ2-1; possible D gene TRBD1, 5 bases. The V gene lost 5 bases and the J gene lost 9 bases, with 14 bases spanning the gap. The CDR3 is 13 residues long. Germline V CDR1 and CDR2: SGHAT, FQNNGV. CDR3: CASSRSYTGEQFF. CDR3 coding DNA: TGTGCCAGCAGCCGATCTTACACAGGTGAGCAGTTCTTC. Combining the CDR3 with reference TRBV11-2 and TRBJ2-1 gives the whole variable domain EAGVAQSPRYKIIEKRQSVAFWCNPISGHATLYWYQQILGQGPKLLIQFQNNGVVDDSQLPKDRFSAERLKGVDSTLKIQPAKLEDSAVYLCASSRSYTGEQFFGPGTRLTVL.

The V gene is TRBV18, the J gene TRBJ1-1; D gene uncertain. CDR1 KGHSH and CDR2 LQKENI come from the germline V gene. This CDR3 comprises 13 residues. V was clipped by 6 bases and J by 6 bases, with 14 bases between them. CDR3 nucleotide sequence: TGTGCCAGCTCCCCGGGTAGTGGGCCTGAAGCTTTCTTT. Translation: CASSPGSGPEAFF.

The rearrangement links TRBV30 to TRBJ1-1, with TRBD1 as a possible D gene (6 bases). V lost 3 bases to trimming and J lost 4 bases, with 15 bases between them. The CDR3 is 14 amino acids. The germline CDR1 and CDR2 sequences are GTSNPN and SVGIG (reference sequence). The CDR3 coding sequence is TGTGCCTGGAGCTCCAGGGGCGACAGCACTGAAGCTTTCTTT. As protein: CAWSSRGDSTEAFF. Based on the CDR3 plus reference TRBV30 and TRBJ1-1, the full variable domain is SQTIHQWPATLVQPVGSPLSLECTVEGTSNPNLYWYRQAAGRGLQLLFYSVGIGQISSEVPQNLSASRPQDRQFILSSKKLLLSDSGFYLCAWSSRGDSTEAFFGQGTRLTVV.

The J gene is TRBJ2-3, the V gene TRBV27, with TRBD2 as a possible D gene (5 bases). Per germline, CDR1 MNHEY and CDR2 SMNVEV (reference sequence). There are 15 residues in the CDR3. Deletions cut 4 bases from V and 2 bases from J, with 13 bases between. As DNA, the CDR3 is TGTGCCAGCAGTTCAAGAGAGGGCCCCACAGATACGCAGTATTTT. Protein product: CASSSREGPTDTQYF.

The chain links TRBV5-1 to TRBJ2-7; maybe TRBD2 (7 bases). This CDR3 comprises 15 residues. Trimming removed 6 bases at V and 4 bases at J, with 20 bases between. The germline CDR1 and CDR2 sequences are SGHRS and YFSETQ. CDR3 coding DNA: TGCGCCAGCAACTGGGGGGGCCCCTCCGGGTACGAGCAGTACTTC. Translation gives CASNWGGPSGYEQYF.

The rearrangement uses TRBV4-1 and TRBJ2-3, with 15 bases identical to TRBD2. V gave up 4 bases and J gave up 3 bases; unmatched junction bases: 5. The CDR3 loop spans 17 amino acids. Per germline, CDR1 MGHRA and CDR2 YSYEKL. The CDR3 DNA reads TGCGCCAGCAGCCCCACTGGGACTAGCGGGGGGACAGATACGCAGTATTTT. Translated: CASSPTGTSGGTDTQYF.

This clone came up once. The chain has TRBV4-3 and TRBJ2-5; 7 nucleotides line up with TRBD1. The CDR3 loop spans 14 amino acids. J was trimmed by 7 bases and V by 2 bases; bases with no gene match: 7. In germline, CDR1 is LGHNA, CDR2 YSLEER. The CDR3 bases are TGCGCCAGCAGCCAAAACAGGGGTCCGGGGACCCAGTACTTC. It translates to CASSQNRGPGTQYF.

The chain couples TRBV6-6 to TRBJ2-3; 7 positions agree with TRBD1. CDR3 length: 15 residues. V gave up 7 bases and J gave up 6 bases; unmatched junction bases: 13. The V gene's germline CDR1 is MNHNY and CDR2 SVGAGI (reference sequence). The CDR3 is CASKIQGWERDTQYF. The DNA for the CDR3 is TGTGCCAGCAAGATACAGGGGTGGGAGCGGGATACGCAGTATTTT.

This chain connects TRBV7-3 to TRBJ2-2; possibly TRBD1 or TRBD2 for D (5 bases each). CDR3 size: 14 residues. CDR1 and CDR2 from the germline V gene are SGHTA and FQGTGA. Trimming cost V 0 bases and J 4 bases, with 6 bases left between them. The CDR3 here is CASSLTGPTGELFF. For the CDR3, the DNA is TGTGCCAGCAGCTTAACGGGACCCACCGGGGAGCTGTTTTTT.